This TCR beta chain was captured in a study of T cell responses to AZD1222 COVID-19 vaccine. The study, taken as a whole, reports: Once two AZD1222 doses were given, Spike-specific TCR breadth and depth went up. Unmutated variant regions are reportedly targeted by nearly half of spike-specific TCRs. Repertoires were sampled only after the peak T cell response.

CDR3 length: 13 residues. Germline assignment: CDR1 PRHDT and CDR2 FYEKMQ (reference sequence). Trimming cost V 2 bases and J 12 bases, with 14 bases left between them. The repertoire was sequenced with immunoSEQ multiplex PCR; TCRdb's copy has only in-frame clones and lacks some. Of around 120,000 clones in the sample, around 83% were seen once. Concerning this clone itself: Its antigen is unidentified.

J is TRBJ2-1 and V is TRBV13; D uncertain. This clonotype was sampled from an adult who received the AZD1222 COVID-19 vaccine. This sample comprised peripheral blood, obtained 28 days after the second AZD1222 dose. CDR3 loop: CASSLRGKTAQFF. CDR3 coding DNA: TGTGCCAGCAGCTTAAGAGGAAAAACAGCGCAGTTCTTC.